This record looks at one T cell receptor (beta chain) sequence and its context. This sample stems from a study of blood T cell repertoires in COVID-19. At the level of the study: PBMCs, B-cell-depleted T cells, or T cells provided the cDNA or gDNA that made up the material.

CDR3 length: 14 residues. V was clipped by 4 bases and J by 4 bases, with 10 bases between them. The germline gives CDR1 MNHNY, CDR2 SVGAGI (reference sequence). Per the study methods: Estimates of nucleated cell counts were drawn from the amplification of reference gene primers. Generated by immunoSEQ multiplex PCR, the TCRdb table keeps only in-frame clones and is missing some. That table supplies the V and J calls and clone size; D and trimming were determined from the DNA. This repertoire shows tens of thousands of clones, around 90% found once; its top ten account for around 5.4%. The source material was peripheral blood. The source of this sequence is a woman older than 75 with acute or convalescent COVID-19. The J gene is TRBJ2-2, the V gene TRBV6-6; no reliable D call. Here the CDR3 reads CASSSYFSTGELFF. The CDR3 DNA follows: TGTGCCAGCAGTTCCTACTTTTCCACCGGGGAGCTGTTTTTT.